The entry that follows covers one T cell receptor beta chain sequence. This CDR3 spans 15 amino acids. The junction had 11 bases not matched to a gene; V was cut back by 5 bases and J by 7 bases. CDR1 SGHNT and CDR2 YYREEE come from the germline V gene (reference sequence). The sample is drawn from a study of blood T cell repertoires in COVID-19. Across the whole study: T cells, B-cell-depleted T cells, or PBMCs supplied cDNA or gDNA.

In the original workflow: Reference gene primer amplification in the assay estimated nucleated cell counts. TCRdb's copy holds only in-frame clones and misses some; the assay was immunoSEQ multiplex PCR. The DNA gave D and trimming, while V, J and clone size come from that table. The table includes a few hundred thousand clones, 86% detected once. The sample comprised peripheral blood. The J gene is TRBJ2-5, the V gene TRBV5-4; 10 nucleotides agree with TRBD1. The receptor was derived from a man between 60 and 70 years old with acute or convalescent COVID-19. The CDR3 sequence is CASRIDRGPLRTQYF. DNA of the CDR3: TGTGCCAGCAGAATCGACAGGGGGCCCCTGCGGACCCAGTACTTC. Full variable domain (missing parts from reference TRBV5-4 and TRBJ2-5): ETGVTQSPTHLIKTRGQQVTLRCSSQSGHNTVSWYQQALGQGPQFIFQYYREEENGRGNFPPRFSGLQFPNYSSELNVNALELDDSALYLCASRIDRGPLRTQYFGPGTRLLVL.